The 18 T cell receptor beta chains in this list originate from one sample, sequenced in a study of shared clonotypes between healthy human individuals. Naive CD8 cells, CD45RO-negative and positively selected for CCR7, excluded terminally differentiated effector memory CD45RA+ cells. Measured with immunoSEQ multiplex PCR; TCRdb has only the in-frame clones, and not every one. Here the sample spans roughly 570,000 clones, about 98% being singletons. What was sequenced was naive CD8+ T cells sorted from blood. The receptor source for this set is a man aged 25-45 years in good health.

This chain connects TRBV6-1 to TRBJ2-1, with 7 bases identical to TRBD2. V shed 7 bases and J 4 bases; nucleotides not matched to a gene: 10. Per germline, CDR1 MNHNS and CDR2 SASEGT. The CDR3 is 15 amino acids. CDR3 bases: TGTGCCAGCACCCTCGAAAAGCGGGATTACAATGAGCAGTTCTTC. This sequence encodes CASTLEKRDYNEQFF.

V usage is TRBV9 and J usage is TRBJ2-3; tentatively, D is TRBD1 (6 bases). The V gene's germline CDR1 is SGDLS and CDR2 YYNGEE. CDR3 length: 17 amino acids. Trimming took off 0 bases at V and 2 bases at J, with 16 bases between the two ends. The CDR3 is CASSVGAMQGFTDTQYF. The DNA of the CDR3 is TGTGCCAGCAGCGTAGGGGCCATGCAGGGGTTCACAGATACGCAGTATTTT.

This clone was detected once. The J gene is TRBJ2-7, the V gene TRBV6-5; the D is unclear. CDR3 length: 13 amino acids. Germline CDR1 and CDR2: MNHEY and SVGAGI. Trimming took 5 bases from V and 0 from J, leaving 8 bases between them. The CDR3 loop reads CASSEGVSYEQYF. DNA for the CDR3: TGTGCCAGCAGTGAAGGTGTCTCCTACGAGCAGTACTTC.

This chain uses TRBV4-1 with TRBJ2-2, with a weak D call TRBD1 (6 bases). This CDR3 is built from 15 residues. Germline V CDR1 and CDR2: MGHRA, YSYEKL. V lost 5 bases, J lost 1 base, and 11 bases lay in between. CDR3 residues: CASSYSGQNTGELFF. CDR3 nucleotide sequence: TGCGCCAGCAGCTACTCGGGACAGAACACCGGGGAGCTGTTTTTT.

The V gene is TRBV29-1, the J gene TRBJ2-1, with 14 bases matching TRBD2. Trimming took 7 bases from V and 1 from J; bases not matched to a gene: 12. Looked up from germline, CDR1 is SQVTM and CDR2 is ANQGSEA. This CDR3 has 18 residues. CDR3 nucleotides: TGCAGCGCAGCGGGACTAGCGGGAGTGACGGATTCCTACAATGAGCAGTTCTTC. Translating gives CSAAGLAGVTDSYNEQFF.

The V call is TRBV5-4, the J call TRBJ2-7; no definite D call. V lost 4 bases, J lost 3 bases, and 20 bases lay in between. Germline-derived CDR1 and CDR2 are SGHNT and YYREEE (reference sequence). The CDR3 runs 16 residues. This chain's CDR3 is CASSPFPSSQHYEQYF. The CDR3 DNA reads as TGTGCCAGCAGCCCCTTTCCATCGTCCCAGCACTACGAGCAGTACTTC.

This clone has just a few counts. The gene calls are TRBV2 and TRBJ1-1; 7 nucleotides align to TRBD1. The V and J ends lost 7 bases and 4 bases, in that order; junction bases with no gene match: 3. The CDR3 has 12 residues. Germline CDR1 and CDR2: SNHLY and FYNNEI. CDR3 in DNA: TGTGCCAGCATTAAGGGGGCCACTGAAGCTTTCTTT. Protein sequence: CASIKGATEAFF.

For the CDR3, the DNA is TGTGCCAGCAGCGAGCCAAGAACGAACACCGGGGAGCTGTTTTTT. Translation gives CASSEPRTNTGELFF. The chain couples TRBV9 to TRBJ2-2; D gene uncertain. The CDR3 covers 15 residues. The germline gives CDR1 SGDLS, CDR2 YYNGEE. V gave up 3 bases and J gave up 0 bases, with 9 bases separating them.

The CDR3 spells CAIADISGTEAFF. The CDR3, as DNA: TGTGCCATCGCCGACATCTCGGGCACTGAAGCTTTCTTT. The V call is TRBV10-3, the J call TRBJ1-1; D ambiguous. This CDR3 is built from 13 residues. Between the trimmed V and J ends, which lost 8 bases and 4 bases, there was a span of 14 bases. Germline loops: CDR1 ENHRY, CDR2 SYGVKD.

The gene calls are TRBV14 and TRBJ2-7; D assignment may be TRBD1 or TRBD2 (5 bases each). Trimming left V 5 bases short and J 3 bases short, with 14 bases between. Germline V gives CDR1 SGHDN, CDR2 FVKESK. This CDR3 is 14 amino acids long. CDR3 DNA sequence: TGTGCCAGCAGCAGAGGGGACGGCATCTACGAGCAGTACTTC. This sequence encodes CASSRGDGIYEQYF.

The J gene is TRBJ2-5, the V gene TRBV27; 8 bases line up with TRBD2. This CDR3 comprises 12 residues. The germline CDR1 and CDR2 sequences are MNHEY and SMNVEV (reference sequence). The J segment lost 9 bases and the V segment lost 5 bases, leaving 5 bases of the junction unmatched. The CDR3 DNA is TGTGCCAGCAGTCCAACCGGGGGGGCCCAGTACTTC. Residues: CASSPTGGAQYF.

The chain uses TRBV5-4 and TRBJ1-1; TRBD1 matches 11 bases. The CDR3 length is 15 residues. Per the germline V gene, CDR1 is SGHNT and CDR2 is YYREEE (reference sequence). J lost 3 bases, V lost 1 base, and 2 bases had no gene match. Written as DNA, the CDR3 is TGTGCCAGCAGCTTGTTGGGACAGGGGGACACTGAAGCTTTCTTT. Its protein product is CASSLLGQGDTEAFF.

This chain connects TRBV23-1 to TRBJ1-2; 7 bases fit TRBD1. TRBV23-1 counts as an open reading frame of uncertain function. The V and J ends lost 7 bases and 12 bases, in that order; junction bases with no gene match: 11. CDR3 length: 12 amino acids. The CDR3 spells CASTRDRLWNTF. The CDR3 DNA reads TGCGCCAGCACTCGGGACAGACTCTGGAACACCTTC.

The chain joins TRBV7-9 to TRBJ1-5; D unclear. V dropped 4 bases and J dropped 2 bases, with 12 bases sitting between them. The germline gives CDR1 SEHNR, CDR2 FQNEAQ (reference sequence). The CDR3 has 15 amino acids. The CDR3 DNA reads as TGTGCCAGCAGCTCCCCGGGAGAGCGCAATCAGCCCCAGCATTTT. Protein sequence: CASSSPGERNQPQHF.

The J gene is TRBJ2-2, the V gene TRBV29-1; 7 bases agree with TRBD1. With 3 bases clipped from V and 6 bases from J, the junction kept 4 bases outside the gene matches. Germline V gives CDR1 SQVTM, CDR2 ANQGSEA. This CDR3 comprises 13 residues. The CDR3 region is CSVESTGPGELFF. The CDR3 DNA is TGCAGCGTTGAGTCGACAGGGCCCGGGGAGCTGTTTTTT.

The V and J genes are TRBV5-1 and TRBJ2-1; 8 bases line up with TRBD2. Germline CDR1 is SGHRS and CDR2 is YFSETQ. This CDR3 spans 17 amino acids. Germline trimming cut 4 bases from V and 0 bases from J; bases unmatched to any gene: 9. The CDR3 is CASSHGTSDSSYNEQFF. For the CDR3, the DNA is TGCGCCAGCAGCCATGGGACTAGTGACAGCTCCTACAATGAGCAGTTCTTC.

This clone is a singleton in its sample. The rearrangement joins TRBV2 to TRBJ1-1; 10 positions match TRBD1. Losses at the gene ends were 6 bases for V and 6 bases for J; bases not matched to a gene: 7. CDR1 is SNHLY, CDR2 FYNNEI, per germline. The CDR3 is made up of 14 amino acids. CDR3 bases: TGTGCCAGCAGGGGGGGACAGGGGTTTCCTGAAGCTTTCTTT. Translated, it gives CASRGGQGFPEAFF.

This chain joins TRBV7-9 and TRBJ2-1; 10 bases align to TRBD2. Germline V CDR1 and CDR2: SEHNR, FQNEAQ (reference sequence). This CDR3 has 15 amino acids. Germline trimming cut 4 bases from V and 7 bases from J; bases unmatched to any gene: 7. CDR3 bases: TGTGCCAGCAGCTCAACTAGCGGGGCCCTAAATGAGCAGTTCTTC. As protein: CASSSTSGALNEQFF. The full variable domain, in which reference TRBV7-9 and TRBJ2-1 provide the parts outside the CDR3, is DTGVSQNPRHKITKRGQNVTFRCDPISEHNRLYWYRQTLGQGPEFLTYFQNEAQLEKSRLLSDRFSAERPKGSFSTLEIQRTEQGDSAMYLCASSSTSGALNEQFFGPGTRLTVL.